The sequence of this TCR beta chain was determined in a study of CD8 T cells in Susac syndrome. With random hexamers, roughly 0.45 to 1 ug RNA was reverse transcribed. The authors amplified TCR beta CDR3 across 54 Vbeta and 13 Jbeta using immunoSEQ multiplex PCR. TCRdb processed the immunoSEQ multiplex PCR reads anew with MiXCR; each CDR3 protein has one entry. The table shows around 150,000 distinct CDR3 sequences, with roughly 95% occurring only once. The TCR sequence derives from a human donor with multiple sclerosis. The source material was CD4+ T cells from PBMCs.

CDR3 nucleotides: TGTGCCAGCAGCTTCGGGACAAGGAATCAGCCCCAGCATTTT. Encoded protein: CASSFGTRNQPQHF. The rearrangement links TRBV5-8 to TRBJ1-5, with a tentative D call TRBD1 (6 bases). Germline CDR1 SGHTS, CDR2 YDEGEE. Between the trimmed V and J ends, which lost 2 bases and 4 bases, there was a span of 10 bases. The CDR3 is made up of 14 amino acids. Combining the CDR3 with reference TRBV5-8 and TRBJ1-5 gives the whole variable domain EAGVTQSPTHLIKTRGQQATLRCSPISGHTSVYWYQQALGLGLQFLLWYDEGEERNRGNFPPRFSGRQFPNYSSELNVNALELEDSALYLCASSFGTRNQPQHFGDGTRLSIL.